These 6 T cell receptor beta chains share one sample of origin, sequenced in a study of T cells in Graves' hyperthyroidism and ophthalmopathy. RNA transcripts yielded amplified TCR beta CDR3 regions. First-round RT-PCR of the TCR CDR3 relied on the HTBI primer set. TCRdb re-derived calls from the multiplex PCR reads in MiXCR, one entry per CDR3 protein. This sample has about 480,000 distinct CDR3 sequences, with approximately 25% found just once. The specimen was blood. The receptors originated from a woman between 25 and 40 years old with Graves' ophthalmopathy.

V is TRBV6-1 and J is TRBJ2-2; D possibly matches TRBD1 or TRBD2 (5 bases each). Germline V CDR1 and CDR2: MNHNS, SASEGT. The CDR3 has 15 residues. Between the trimmed V and J ends, which lost 6 bases and 1 base, there was a span of 12 bases. CDR3 sequence reads: CASSTRGVNTGELFF. The CDR3, as DNA: TGTGCCAGCAGCACCCGAGGGGTGAACACCGGGGAGCTGTTTTTT.

The chain joins TRBV3-1 to TRBJ1-2; D call uncertain. Germline CDR1 is LGHDT and CDR2 is YNNKEL (reference sequence). Trimming removed 5 bases from V and 0 bases from J, with 10 bases in between. This CDR3 has 14 residues. The CDR3 loop is CASSANSANYGYTF. The CDR3 DNA follows: TGTGCCAGCAGCGCGAACTCGGCTAACTATGGCTACACCTTC.

The gene calls are TRBV3-1 and TRBJ1-2; D uncertain. Germline lookup yields CDR1 LGHDT and CDR2 YNNKEL (reference sequence). V shed 1 base and J shed 2 bases, with 8 bases lying between them. CDR3 length: 14 residues. CDR3 DNA: TGTGCCAGCAGCCAAGGGAACGGGAACTATGGCTACACCTTC. This encodes CASSQGNGNYGYTF.

This clonotype was found many times. The V and J genes are TRBV28 and TRBJ2-2; D uncertain. Trimming removed 2 bases from V and 4 bases from J, with 5 bases in between. CDR3 length: 13 amino acids. Germline V gives CDR1 MDHEN, CDR2 SYDVKM. The CDR3 loop reads CASSLPPTGELFF. CDR3 in DNA: TGTGCCAGCAGTTTACCCCCCACCGGGGAGCTGTTTTTT.

This clonotype was picked up a small number of times. The chain combines TRBV6-5 with TRBJ1-1; D gene ambiguous. Germline CDR1 reads MNHEY; CDR2 reads SVGAGI. CDR3 length: 12 residues. Trimming cost V 8 bases and J 8 bases, with 15 bases left between them. This CDR3 reads CASGLAGTEAFF. In DNA, the CDR3 is TGTGCCAGCGGTTTAGCCGGCACCGAAGCTTTCTTT.

This clonotype was recorded at least ten times. The genes are TRBV14 and TRBJ1-5; 9 positions match TRBD1. The trim removed 3 bases at V and 6 bases at J, leaving 3 bases unmatched. This CDR3 has 14 residues. The germline V gene has CDR1 SGHDN and CDR2 FVKESK. Here the CDR3 reads CASSHRQGGQPQHF. The CDR3 DNA reads as TGTGCCAGCAGCCATAGACAGGGGGGTCAGCCCCAGCATTTT. Full variable domain (missing parts from reference TRBV14 and TRBJ1-5): EAGVTQFPSHSVIEKGQTVTLRCDPISGHDNLYWYRRVMGKEIKFLLHFVKESKQDESGMPNNRFLAERTGGTYSTLKVQPAELEDSGVYFCASSHRQGGQPQHFGDGTRLSIL.